This T cell receptor beta chain emerged from a study of T-cell reconstitution after alpha-beta-depleted transplantation in children. Regarding the study as a whole: Surviving recipient T cells and thymic progenitors produced the high day-60 TCRbeta diversity seen in some patients. From newly produced T cells came most of the T-cell counts and diversity one year after transplant. The origin of alpha-beta T cells about two months after transplant was reportedly several hundred expanded graft clones.

CDR1 and CDR2 (germline): LNHDA, SQIVND (reference sequence). This CDR3 contains 11 residues. Trimming pared 5 bases from V and 8 bases from J, leaving 9 bases between. There are many counts of this clonotype. Antigen: not known. The TCRbeta library was prepared with unique molecular identifiers. From the PCR reads, TCRdb called clonotypes with MiXCR, one entry per CDR3 protein. The sample has under 250,000 distinct CDR3 sequences; around a sixth are singletons. The sequence was obtained from a male patient between 2 and 15 years old who had a stem cell transplant for acute lymphoblastic leukemia, so the T cells may come from the graft donor. The rearrangement links TRBV19 to TRBJ2-5; the D gene is possibly TRBD2 (6 bases). The material sequenced was PBMCs, mostly from graft donor cells, taken 360 days after TCRalphabeta/CD19-depleted stem cell transplant. The CDR3 sequence: CASSPGRTQYF. DNA for the CDR3: TGTGCCAGTAGTCCCGGGAGAACCCAGTACTTC.